These 17 T cell receptor beta chains were sequenced from one sample in a study of control samples from healthy donors and cancer patients. The protocol was immunoSEQ multiplex PCR, while the TCRdb copy is restricted to in-frame clones and leaves out a portion. Of some 74,000 clones in the sample, around 93% were seen once. The sequencing input was blood. These receptors all stem from a woman in her 30s in good health.

V is TRBV5-6 and J is TRBJ2-3, with TRBD2 matching 9 bases. Losses at the gene ends were 0 bases for V and 0 bases for J; bases not matched to a gene: 2. From germline, CDR1 is SGHDT and CDR2 YYEEEE. The CDR3 is 16 amino acids. DNA of the CDR3: TGTGCCAGCAGCTTGGCCCTAGCGGGGAGCACAGATACGCAGTATTTT. This encodes CASSLALAGSTDTQYF.

This clone occurred once. V usage is TRBV20-1 and J usage is TRBJ1-6, with a weak D call TRBD1 (6 bases). The CDR3 extends over 12 amino acids. Germline CDR1 and CDR2: DFQATT and SNEGSKA (reference sequence). Trimming removed 3 bases at V and 8 bases at J, with 8 bases between. CDR3 residues: CSASSGDSPLHF. DNA for the CDR3: TGCAGTGCTAGTTCAGGGGATTCACCCCTCCACTTT.

The chain combines TRBV30 with TRBJ1-2, with 7 bases identical to TRBD1. CDR1 and CDR2 from the germline V gene are GTSNPN and SVGIG (reference sequence). The length of the CDR3 is 14 residues. V shed 0 bases and J 4 bases; nucleotides not matched to a gene: 5. The CDR3 nucleotides read TGTGCCTGGAGTGTACAGGGGCTCTCCTATGGCTACACCTTC. This encodes CAWSVQGLSYGYTF.

The chain is built from TRBV18 and TRBJ1-2; 10 nucleotides agree with TRBD1. Germline-derived CDR1 and CDR2 are KGHSH and LQKENI. The CDR3 is 15 residues long. V lost 3 bases, J lost 5 bases, and 6 bases stayed unmatched. The CDR3 region has the DNA TGTGCCAGCTCACCGGTGACAGGGGGCGCTTATGGCTACACCTTC. Its translation is CASSPVTGGAYGYTF.

The chain employs TRBV10-3 and TRBJ2-5; 8 bases are a match to TRBD2. Germline trimming cut 0 bases from V and 4 bases from J; bases unmatched to any gene: 10. There are 17 residues in the CDR3. CDR1 and CDR2 from the germline V gene are ENHRY and SYGVKD. The CDR3 coding sequence is TGTGCCATCAGTGAGTCGATCAGGACTAGCCATAGAGAGACCCAGTACTTC. Amino acid sequence: CAISESIRTSHRETQYF.

This clone has a handful of counts. This sequence joins TRBV5-1 and TRBJ1-4; D remains ambiguous. V was shortened by 3 bases and J by 0 bases, with 6 bases between the two germline ends. CDR3 length equals 14 residues. The germline gives CDR1 SGHRS, CDR2 YFSETQ. CDR3 residues: CASSSQTTNEKLFF. In DNA form, the CDR3 reads TGCGCCAGCAGCTCACAGACAACTAATGAAAAACTGTTTTTT. The full variable domain, with the rest looked up from reference TRBV5-1 and TRBJ1-4, is KAGVTQTPRYLIKTRGQQVTLSCSPISGHRSVSWYQQTPGQGLQFLFEYFSETQRNKGNFPGRFSGRQFSNSRSEMNVSTLELGDSALYLCASSSQTTNEKLFFGSGTQLSVL.

There are a few counts of this clone. This chain uses TRBV15 with TRBJ2-5; TRBD2 aligns across 9 bases. The V segment lost 0 bases and the J segment 1 base; nucleotides outside the gene matches: 3. The CDR3 runs 16 residues. Germline-derived CDR1 and CDR2 are LNHNV and YYDKDF (reference sequence). CDR3 sequence (DNA): TGTGCCACCAGCAGAGATCCAGCGGGGGGCCAAGAGACCCAGTACTTC. As protein: CATSRDPAGGQETQYF. Using reference TRBV15 and TRBJ2-5 for the parts outside the CDR3, the full variable domain is DAMVIQNPRYQVTQFGKPVTLSCSQTLNHNVMYWYQQKSSQAPKLLFHYYDKDFNNEADTPDNFQSRRPNTSFCFLDIRSPGLGDTAMYLCATSRDPAGGQETQYFGPGTRLLVL.

This chain joins TRBV12-3 or TRBV12-4 and TRBJ2-5; no definite D call. The CDR3 has 12 residues. The V end was cut by 7 bases, the J end by 5 bases, with 11 bases between. The CDR3 bases are TGTGCCAGCACCCGACCCGGGGAGACCCAGTACTTC. Translation gives CASTRPGETQYF.

This sequence joins TRBV3-1 (or the pseudogene TRBV3-2) and TRBJ2-5; 7 bases match TRBD2. The germline V gene encodes CDR1 LGHDT and CDR2 YNNKEL (reference sequence). V lost 4 bases to trimming and J lost 5 bases; unmatched junction nucleotides: 10. There are 15 residues in the CDR3. The CDR3 spells CASSPPEGGLETQYF. The DNA of the CDR3 is TGTGCCAGCAGCCCCCCCGAGGGAGGGCTTGAGACCCAGTACTTC.

The chain has TRBV27 and TRBJ2-1; 9 positions match TRBD1. J lost 9 bases, V lost 9 bases, and 9 bases had no gene match. CDR1 and CDR2 (germline): MNHEY, SMNVEV (reference sequence). The CDR3 has 13 amino acids. The CDR3 DNA sequence: TGTGCCAGTCTCGGGACAGGGTGGGGTGAGCAGTTCTTC. Its protein product is CASLGTGWGEQFF.

Turning to this clone: Within the sample, other DNA sequences also encode this same CDR3. This chain's CDR3 is CASSQGRNTEAFF. For the CDR3, the DNA is TGTGCCAGCAGCCAAGGAAGGAACACTGAAGCTTTCTTT. The chain combines TRBV3-1 (or the pseudogene TRBV3-2) with TRBJ1-1; D not certain. The V end lost 1 base, the J end lost 1 base, and 4 bases lay between the germline ends. The CDR3 covers 13 residues. Germline V gene sequence: CDR1 LGHDT, CDR2 YNNKEL (reference sequence).

V is TRBV19 and J is TRBJ2-2; possible D gene TRBD2, 6 bases. This CDR3 comprises 14 residues. V lost 8 bases to trimming and J lost 6 bases, with 16 bases between them. Germline values: CDR1 LNHDA, CDR2 SQIVND (reference sequence). The CDR3 bases are TGTGCCAGTTCTTCCTACTCGGGGGCCGGGGAGCTGTTTTTT. This translates into CASSSYSGAGELFF.

Only one count was recorded for this clone. V and J are TRBV30 and TRBJ1-2, with a tentative D call TRBD1 (5 bases). Germline CDR1 reads GTSNPN; CDR2 reads SVGIG (reference sequence). The V gene lost 3 bases and the J gene lost 7 bases, with 24 bases spanning the gap. CDR3 size: 16 residues. CDR3 nucleotides: TGTGCCTGGAGACCAGGAGTCGGGACCAGGGCTGGTGGCTACACCTTC. Protein sequence: CAWRPGVGTRAGGYTF. The whole variable domain, filled in from reference TRBV30 and TRBJ1-2, reads SQTIHQWPATLVQPVGSPLSLECTVEGTSNPNLYWYRQAAGRGLQLLFYSVGIGQISSEVPQNLSASRPQDRQFILSSKKLLLSDSGFYLCAWRPGVGTRAGGYTFGSGTRLTVV.

This chain connects TRBV7-2 to TRBJ1-1; the D gene is possibly TRBD1 (6 bases). This CDR3 spans 14 amino acids. Trimming took off 2 bases at V and 10 bases at J, with 17 bases between the two ends. Germline values: CDR1 SGHTA, CDR2 FQGNSA. In nucleotides, the CDR3 is TGTGCCAGCAGCTTAATGGACAGTTCCCGGGCAGCTTTCTTT. Residues: CASSLMDSSRAAFF.

The chain couples TRBV5-1 to TRBJ1-5; D not resolved. This CDR3 has 15 amino acids. V lost 4 bases and J lost 0, with 11 bases in between. CDR1 and CDR2 from the germline V gene are SGHRS and YFSETQ. The CDR3 DNA sequence: TGCGCCAGCAGCAGCACAGAAAATAGCAATCAGCCCCAGCATTTT. This codes for CASSSTENSNQPQHF.

The chain employs TRBV19 and TRBJ1-6; D is undetermined. The V gene lost 6 bases and the J gene lost 9 bases, with 12 bases spanning the gap. This CDR3 is built from 13 residues. In germline, CDR1 is LNHDA, CDR2 SQIVND (reference sequence). In DNA, the CDR3 is TGTGCCAGTAGCGGGGTGTGGGGTTCACCCCTCCACTTT. Protein sequence: CASSGVWGSPLHF.

The chain has TRBV5-5 and TRBJ2-2, with D unresolved. CDR1 is SGHKS, CDR2 YYEKEE, per germline (reference sequence). Trimming left V 0 bases short and J 3 bases short, with 9 bases between. The length of the CDR3 is 15 residues. The CDR3, as DNA: TGTGCCAGCAGCTTGGGGGCCCTGGACACCGGGGAGCTGTTTTTT. Its translation is CASSLGALDTGELFF. Variable domain in full (rest from reference TRBV5-5 and TRBJ2-2): DAGVTQSPTHLIKTRGQQVTLRCSPISGHKSVSWYQQVLGQGPQFIFQYYEKEERGRGNFPDRFSARQFPNYSSELNVNALLLGDSALYLCASSLGALDTGELFFGEGSRLTVL.